The source of this T cell receptor beta chain is a study of T cell clonality in common variable immunodeficiency. This table comes from immunoSEQ multiplex PCR, and its TCRdb copy is limited to in-frame clones, with some not included. The sample presents around 45,000 clones, none singletons. This clone occurred many times. Coverage ceases 3 residues before the CDR3 finishes, and the germline J gene fills in the end. The CDR3 spans 14 residues. Trimming at V came to 4 bases and at J to 5 bases, leaving 5 bases not matched to a gene. Per the germline V gene, CDR1 is SGHRS and CDR2 is YFSETQ. Sequencing input: peripheral blood mononuclear cells. The chain couples TRBV5-1 to TRBJ2-7; 11 bases map to TRBD1. The clonotype was recovered from a person aged 18 to 70 in good health. CDR3 residues: CASSHRTGGDEQYF. Partial CDR3 DNA: TGCGCCAGCAGCCATAGGACAGGGGGCGACGAG.